The 5 T cell receptor beta chains in this list originate from one sample, sequenced in a study of spatial heterogeneity in lung cancer. The time point here: sample taken at primary tumor resection. TCRdb fed the 5' RACE reads into MiXCR, producing one record per CDR3 protein. The sample yields roughly 40,000 distinct CDR3 sequences, under 7.5% seen once. Sequenced material: PBMCs, taken at surgery. The receptors shown here come from a female donor with early-stage non-small cell lung cancer.

The chain is built from TRBV29-1 and TRBJ2-4; the match to TRBD2 covers 10 bases. J lost 0 bases, V lost 6 bases, and 5 bases had no gene match. CDR3 length: 15 residues. Germline CDR1 and CDR2: SQVTM and ANQGSEA. The CDR3 protein is CSVLLAGRAKNIQYF. The CDR3 bases are TGCAGCGTCCTACTAGCGGGGAGAGCCAAAAACATTCAGTACTTC.

The table lists this clonotype with many counts. This chain links TRBV30 with TRBJ1-1; possibly TRBD1 for D (5 bases). Germline CDR1 is GTSNPN and CDR2 is SVGIG (reference sequence). Between the trimmed V and J ends, which lost 4 bases and 2 bases, there was a span of 11 bases. The CDR3 has 13 residues. CDR3: CAWTRQPNTEAFF. The CDR3 coding sequence is TGTGCCTGGACTAGACAGCCTAACACTGAAGCTTTCTTT.

The rearrangement uses TRBV12-3 or TRBV12-4 and TRBJ2-7; possible D gene TRBD1, 6 bases. The CDR3 runs to 13 residues. Trimming pared 5 bases from V and 6 bases from J, leaving 14 bases between. CDR3 protein: CASSASTGTEQYF. CDR3 DNA: TGTGCCAGCAGTGCCAGTACAGGGACCGAGCAGTACTTC.

The V and J genes are TRBV12-3 or TRBV12-4 and TRBJ2-7; a weak D match, TRBD1 (5 bases). CDR3 length: 15 residues. Trimming removed 5 bases from V and 0 bases from J, with 14 bases in between. The CDR3 DNA is TGTGCCAGCAGTATACTGACAGTAGTCTCCTACGAGCAGTACTTC. Its translation: CASSILTVVSYEQYF.

V is TRBV9 and J is TRBJ2-3, with unresolved D. The CDR3 loop spans 13 amino acids. Trimming shortened V by 3 bases and J by 8 bases, and 13 bases separated the two germline ends. Looked up from germline, CDR1 is SGDLS and CDR2 is YYNGEE. The CDR3, as DNA: TGTGCCAGCAGCGGACCCAAAGGTCGTACGCAGTATTTT. Translation: CASSGPKGRTQYF.